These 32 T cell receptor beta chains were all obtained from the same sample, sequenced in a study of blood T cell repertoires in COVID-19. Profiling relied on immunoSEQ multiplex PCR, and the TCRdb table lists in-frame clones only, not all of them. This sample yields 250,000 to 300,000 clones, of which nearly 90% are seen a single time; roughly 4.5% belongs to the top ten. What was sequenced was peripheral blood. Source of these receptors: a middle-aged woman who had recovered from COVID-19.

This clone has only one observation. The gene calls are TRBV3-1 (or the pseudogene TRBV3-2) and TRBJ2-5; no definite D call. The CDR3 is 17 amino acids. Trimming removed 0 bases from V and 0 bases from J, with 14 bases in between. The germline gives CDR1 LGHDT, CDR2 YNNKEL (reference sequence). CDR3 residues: CASSQDGAAAYQETQYF. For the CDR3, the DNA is TGTGCCAGCAGCCAAGATGGAGCCGCCGCGTACCAAGAGACCCAGTACTTC.

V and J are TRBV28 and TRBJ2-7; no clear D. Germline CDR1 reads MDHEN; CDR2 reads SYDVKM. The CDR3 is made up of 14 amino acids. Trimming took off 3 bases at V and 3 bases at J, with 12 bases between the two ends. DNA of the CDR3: TGTGCCAGCAGTTTGGTCCGAAAGAGCTACGAGCAGTACTTC. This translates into CASSLVRKSYEQYF.

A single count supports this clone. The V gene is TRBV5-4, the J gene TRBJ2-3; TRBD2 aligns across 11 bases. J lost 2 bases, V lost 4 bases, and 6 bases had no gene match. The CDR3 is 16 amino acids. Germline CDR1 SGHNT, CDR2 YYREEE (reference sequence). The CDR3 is CASSKQLAGDTDTQYF. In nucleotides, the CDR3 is TGTGCCAGCAGCAAACAACTAGCGGGGGACACAGATACGCAGTATTTT.

CDR3 DNA: TGCGCCAGCAGCAAATGGAGTTCCAGCACAGATACGCAGTATTTT. This translates into CASSKWSSSTDTQYF. This chain links TRBV5-1 with TRBJ2-3; D call uncertain. CDR3 size: 15 residues. V dropped 4 bases and J dropped 0 bases, with 12 bases sitting between them. Looked up from germline, CDR1 is SGHRS and CDR2 is YFSETQ.

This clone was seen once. The CDR3 nucleotides are TGTGCCAGCAGTGACTCTCCCGACTATGGCTACACCTTC. It is translated as CASSDSPDYGYTF. This rearrangement joins TRBV25-1 to TRBJ1-2; D is undetermined. The CDR3 is made up of 13 amino acids. The ends were cut back, 3 bases at V and 3 bases at J, with 8 bases in the middle. The germline gives CDR1 MGHDK, CDR2 SYGVNS.

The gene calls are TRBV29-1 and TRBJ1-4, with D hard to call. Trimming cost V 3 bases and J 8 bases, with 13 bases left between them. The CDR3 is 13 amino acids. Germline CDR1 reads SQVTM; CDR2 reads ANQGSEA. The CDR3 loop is CSVDSLGGEKLFF. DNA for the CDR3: TGCAGCGTTGATTCGCTAGGAGGAGAAAAACTGTTTTTT.

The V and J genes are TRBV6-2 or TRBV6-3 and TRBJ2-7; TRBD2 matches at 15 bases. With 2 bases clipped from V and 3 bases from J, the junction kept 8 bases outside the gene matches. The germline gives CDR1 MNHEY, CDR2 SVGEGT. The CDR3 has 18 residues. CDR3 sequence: CASSYRVPGLAGGYEQYF. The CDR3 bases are TGTGCCAGCAGTTACCGAGTCCCGGGACTAGCGGGGGGCTACGAGCAGTACTTC.

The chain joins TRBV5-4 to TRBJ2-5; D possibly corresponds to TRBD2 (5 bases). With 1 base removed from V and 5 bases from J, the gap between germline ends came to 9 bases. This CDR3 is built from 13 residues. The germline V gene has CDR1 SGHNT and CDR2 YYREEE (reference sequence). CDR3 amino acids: CASSLRGGETQYF. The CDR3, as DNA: TGTGCCAGCAGCTTGCGTGGCGGGGAGACCCAGTACTTC.

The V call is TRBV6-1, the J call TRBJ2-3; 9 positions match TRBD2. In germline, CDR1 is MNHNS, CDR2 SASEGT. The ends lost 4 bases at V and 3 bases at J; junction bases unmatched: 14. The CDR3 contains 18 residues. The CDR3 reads CASSGLAGGPGRTDTQYF. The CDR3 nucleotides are TGTGCCAGCAGTGGCCTCGCGGGAGGGCCGGGGAGAACAGATACGCAGTATTTT.

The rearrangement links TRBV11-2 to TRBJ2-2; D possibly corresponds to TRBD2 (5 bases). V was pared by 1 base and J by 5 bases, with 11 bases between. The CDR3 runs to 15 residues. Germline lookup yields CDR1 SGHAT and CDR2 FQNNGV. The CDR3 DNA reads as TGTGCCAGCAGCTTAGCCCCGAGGGTTACCGGGGAGCTGTTTTTT. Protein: CASSLAPRVTGELFF. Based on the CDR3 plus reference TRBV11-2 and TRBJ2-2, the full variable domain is EAGVAQSPRYKIIEKRQSVAFWCNPISGHATLYWYQQILGQGPKLLIQFQNNGVVDDSQLPKDRFSAERLKGVDSTLKIQPAKLEDSAVYLCASSLAPRVTGELFFGEGSRLTVL.

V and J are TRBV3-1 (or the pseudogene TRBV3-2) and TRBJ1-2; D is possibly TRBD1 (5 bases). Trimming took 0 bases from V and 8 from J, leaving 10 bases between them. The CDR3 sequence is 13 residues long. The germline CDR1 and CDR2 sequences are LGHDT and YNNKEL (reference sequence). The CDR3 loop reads CASSQDGTWGYTF. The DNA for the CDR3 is TGTGCCAGCAGCCAAGACGGGACTTGGGGCTACACCTTC.

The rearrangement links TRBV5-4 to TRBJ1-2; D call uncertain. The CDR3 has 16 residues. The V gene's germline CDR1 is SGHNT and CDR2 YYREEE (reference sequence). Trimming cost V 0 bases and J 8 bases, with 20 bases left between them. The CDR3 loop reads CASSLGSAASLRGYTF. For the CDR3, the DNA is TGTGCCAGCAGCTTGGGATCGGCAGCCTCGTTGAGGGGCTACACCTTC.

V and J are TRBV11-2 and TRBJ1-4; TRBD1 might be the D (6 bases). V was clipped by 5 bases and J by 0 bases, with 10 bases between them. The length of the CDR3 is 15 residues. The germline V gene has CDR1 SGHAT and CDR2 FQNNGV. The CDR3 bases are TGTGCCAGCAGCGTGTGGACAGCAACTAATGAAAAACTGTTTTTT. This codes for CASSVWTATNEKLFF. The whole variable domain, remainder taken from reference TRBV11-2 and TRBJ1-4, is EAGVAQSPRYKIIEKRQSVAFWCNPISGHATLYWYQQILGQGPKLLIQFQNNGVVDDSQLPKDRFSAERLKGVDSTLKIQPAKLEDSAVYLCASSVWTATNEKLFFGSGTQLSVL.

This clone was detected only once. Written as DNA, the CDR3 is TGTGCCAGTGAGAGAGATAACACAGATACGCAGTATTTT. Its translation: CASERDNTDTQYF. The gene calls are TRBV19 and TRBJ2-3; D not certain. The germline V gene encodes CDR1 LNHDA and CDR2 SQIVND (reference sequence). The CDR3 contains 13 residues. Trimming shortened V by 8 bases and J by 2 bases, and 11 bases separated the two germline ends.

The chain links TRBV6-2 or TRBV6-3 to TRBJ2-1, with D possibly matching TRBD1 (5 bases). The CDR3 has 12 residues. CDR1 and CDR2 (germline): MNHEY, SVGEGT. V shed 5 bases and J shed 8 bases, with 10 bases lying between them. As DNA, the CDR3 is TGTGCCAGCAGTCCCTGGGGCGATGAGCAGTTCTTC. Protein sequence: CASSPWGDEQFF.

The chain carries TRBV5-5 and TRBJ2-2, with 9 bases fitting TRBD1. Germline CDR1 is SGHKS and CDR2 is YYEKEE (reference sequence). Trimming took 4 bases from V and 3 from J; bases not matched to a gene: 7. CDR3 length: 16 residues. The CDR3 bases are TGTGCCAGCAGCACTTCTGGGACAGGGTACACCGGGGAGCTGTTTTTT. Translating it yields CASSTSGTGYTGELFF.

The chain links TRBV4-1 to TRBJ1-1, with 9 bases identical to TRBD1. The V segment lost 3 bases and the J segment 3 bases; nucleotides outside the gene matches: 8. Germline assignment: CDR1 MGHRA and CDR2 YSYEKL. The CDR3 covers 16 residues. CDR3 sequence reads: CASSHGQGREYTEAFF. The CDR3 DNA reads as TGCGCCAGCAGCCACGGACAGGGGCGGGAGTACACTGAAGCTTTCTTT.

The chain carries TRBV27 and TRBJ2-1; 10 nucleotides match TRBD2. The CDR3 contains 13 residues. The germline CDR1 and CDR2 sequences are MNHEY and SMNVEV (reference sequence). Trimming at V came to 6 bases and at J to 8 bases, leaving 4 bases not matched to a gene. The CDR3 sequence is CASSLSGRYEQFF. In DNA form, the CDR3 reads TGTGCCAGCAGCCTTAGCGGGAGGTATGAGCAGTTCTTC.

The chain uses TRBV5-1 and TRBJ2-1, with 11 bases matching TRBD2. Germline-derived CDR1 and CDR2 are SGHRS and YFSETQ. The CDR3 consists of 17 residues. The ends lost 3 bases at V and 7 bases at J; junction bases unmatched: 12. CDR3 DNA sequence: TGCGCCAGCAGCTCTCTTCCTACTAGCGGGAGTGTTAATGAGCAGTTCTTC. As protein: CASSSLPTSGSVNEQFF.

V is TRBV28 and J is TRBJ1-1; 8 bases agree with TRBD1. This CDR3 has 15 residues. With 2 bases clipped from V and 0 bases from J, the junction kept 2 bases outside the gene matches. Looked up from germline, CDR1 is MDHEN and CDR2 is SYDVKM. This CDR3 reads CASSLPGGLNTEAFF. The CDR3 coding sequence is TGTGCCAGCAGTTTACCAGGGGGCTTGAACACTGAAGCTTTCTTT.

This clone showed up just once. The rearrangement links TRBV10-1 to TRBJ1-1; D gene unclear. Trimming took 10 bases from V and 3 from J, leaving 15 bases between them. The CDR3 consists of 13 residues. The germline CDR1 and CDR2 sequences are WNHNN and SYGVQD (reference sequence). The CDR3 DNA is TGCGCCACCTCCCTTTCCACGGACACTGAAGCTTTCTTT. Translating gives CATSLSTDTEAFF.

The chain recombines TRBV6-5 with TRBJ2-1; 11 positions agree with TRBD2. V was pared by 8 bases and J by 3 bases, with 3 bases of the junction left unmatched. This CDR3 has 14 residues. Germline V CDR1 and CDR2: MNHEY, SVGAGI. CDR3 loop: CASDSGGDYNEQFF. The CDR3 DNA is TGTGCCAGCGATAGCGGGGGGGACTACAATGAGCAGTTCTTC.

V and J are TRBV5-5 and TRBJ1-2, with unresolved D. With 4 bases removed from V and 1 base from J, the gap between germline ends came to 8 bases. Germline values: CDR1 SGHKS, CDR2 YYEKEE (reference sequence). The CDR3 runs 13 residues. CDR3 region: CASSSTVNYGYTF. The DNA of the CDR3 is TGTGCCAGCAGCAGTACAGTTAACTATGGCTACACCTTC.

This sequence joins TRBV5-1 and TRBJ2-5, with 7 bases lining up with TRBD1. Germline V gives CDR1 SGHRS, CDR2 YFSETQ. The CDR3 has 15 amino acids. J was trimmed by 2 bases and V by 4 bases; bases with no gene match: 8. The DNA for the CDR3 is TGCGCCAGCAGCAACAGGGGAGAAGGGCAAGAGACCCAGTACTTC. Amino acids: CASSNRGEGQETQYF.

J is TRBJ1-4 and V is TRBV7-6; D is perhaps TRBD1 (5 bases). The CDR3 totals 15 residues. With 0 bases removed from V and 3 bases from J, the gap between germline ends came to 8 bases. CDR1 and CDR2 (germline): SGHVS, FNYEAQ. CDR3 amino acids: CASSLAQGSNEKLFF. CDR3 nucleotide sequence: TGTGCCAGCAGCTTAGCCCAGGGATCTAATGAAAAACTGTTTTTT.

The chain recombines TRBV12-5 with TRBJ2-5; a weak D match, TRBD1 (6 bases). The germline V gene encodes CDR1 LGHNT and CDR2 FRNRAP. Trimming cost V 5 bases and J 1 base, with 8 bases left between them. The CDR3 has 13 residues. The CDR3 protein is CASGQGTQETQYF. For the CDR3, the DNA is TGTGCTAGTGGTCAGGGGACCCAAGAGACCCAGTACTTC.

The CDR3 loop is CASSQGENTEAFF. The CDR3 DNA follows: TGTGCCAGCAGCCAGGGGGAGAACACTGAAGCTTTCTTT. This chain uses TRBV2 with TRBJ1-1, with 7 bases aligning to TRBD1. The CDR3 has 13 amino acids. Germline CDR1 is SNHLY and CDR2 is FYNNEI. V was pared by 6 bases and J by 1 base, with 2 bases of the junction left unmatched.

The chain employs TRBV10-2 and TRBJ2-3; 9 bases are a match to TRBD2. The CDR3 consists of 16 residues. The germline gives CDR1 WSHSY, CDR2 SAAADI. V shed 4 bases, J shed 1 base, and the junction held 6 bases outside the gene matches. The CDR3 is CASSASRGGGTDTQYF. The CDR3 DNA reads TGCGCCAGCAGTGCTTCGCGGGGGGGTGGCACAGATACGCAGTATTTT.

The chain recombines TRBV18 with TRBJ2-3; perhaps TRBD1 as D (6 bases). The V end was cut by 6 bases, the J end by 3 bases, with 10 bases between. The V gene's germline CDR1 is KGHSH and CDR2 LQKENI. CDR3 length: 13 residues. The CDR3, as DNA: TGTGCCAGCTCCGGGGACACAACAGATACGCAGTATTTT. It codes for CASSGDTTDTQYF.

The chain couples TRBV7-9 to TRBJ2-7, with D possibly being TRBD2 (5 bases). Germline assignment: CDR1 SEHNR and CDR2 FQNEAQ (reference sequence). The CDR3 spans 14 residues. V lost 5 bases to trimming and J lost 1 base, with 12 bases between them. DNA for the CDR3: TGTGCCAGCAGCCCCGCTAGCCGTTCCTACGAGCAGTACGTC. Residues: CASSPASRSYEQYV.

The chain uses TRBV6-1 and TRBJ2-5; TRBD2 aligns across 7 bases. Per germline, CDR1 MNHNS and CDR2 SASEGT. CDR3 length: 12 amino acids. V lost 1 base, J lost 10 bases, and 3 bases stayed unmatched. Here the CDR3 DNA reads TGTGCCAGCAGTGAAGTTGGGAGGGACCAGTACTTC. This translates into CASSEVGRDQYF.

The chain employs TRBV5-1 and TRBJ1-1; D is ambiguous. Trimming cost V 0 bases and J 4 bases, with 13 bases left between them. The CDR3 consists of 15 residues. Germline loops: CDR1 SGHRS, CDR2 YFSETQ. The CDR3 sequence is CASSLVGKIGTEAFF. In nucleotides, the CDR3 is TGCGCCAGCAGCTTGGTGGGCAAAATAGGCACTGAAGCTTTCTTT.